This TCR beta chain stems from a study of human CD8 memory T cell subsets. Libraries of TCR beta chains were produced by 5' RACE (UMI-labeled). TCRdb reanalyzed the 5' RACE reads, giving one entry per CDR3 protein sequence and no DNA. This sample's table reports under 6,000 distinct CDR3 sequences. By frequency, this clonotype registers medium-sized. The CDR3 is 14 amino acids. Germline loops: CDR1 DFQATT, CDR2 SNEGSKA (reference sequence). The sample consisted of CD8+ T cells from PBMCs. The rearrangement uses TRBV20-1 and TRBJ2-1; as DNA is missing, the TRBD1 call by TCRdb cannot be tested. The clonotype was recovered from a human donor in good health. The CDR3 region is CSGLTGKDHNEQFF.